The rows below give T cell receptor beta chains drawn from one sample of a study of T-cell reconstitution after alpha-beta-depleted transplantation in children. TCRdb independently ran MiXCR on the PCR reads; one entry per CDR3 protein. The data show more than 400,000 distinct CDR3 sequences, around two fifths seen once. The sample in question was PBMCs, obtained before TCRalphabeta/CD19-depleted stem cell transplant. The receptor set was obtained from a girl aged 2-10 years with aplastic anemia, due to receive a stem cell transplant. Each CDR3 is given with its conserved first and last residue. The D gene is left open where the match is weak. Only some rows state a clone size, as once, few, many or a class for expanded clones.

.,TRBV12-3/TRBV12-4,many,TRBJ1-3,TGTGCCAGCAGTTCGGGCCTTGACGGAAACACCATATATTTT,CASSSGLDGNTIYF
.,TRBV29-1,few,TRBJ2-3,TGCAGCGTTGAAGAGGTTCCCCAAGATACGCAGTATTTT,CSVEEVPQDTQYF
TRBD1,TRBV20-1,many,TRBJ2-3,TGCAGTGCTCCCCGACAGGGCACGGACTGGGATACGCAGTATTTT,CSAPRQGTDWDTQYF
.,TRBV20-1,many,TRBJ1-1,TGCAGTGCTAGTCATTTAGAGAAGAACACTGAAGCTTTCTTT,CSASHLEKNTEAFF
.,TRBV5-1,many,TRBJ2-7,TGCGCCAGCAGCTTGGAGTTGGGGGGCCCTGGTCGCGAGCAGTACTTC,CASSLELGGPGREQYF
.,TRBV5-1,few,TRBJ1-1,TGCGCCAGCAGCCGTCAAAGTGGGGGGCGCAGGACTGAAGCTTTCTTT,CASSRQSGGRRTEAFF
TRBD1,TRBV27,.,TRBJ1-6,TGTGCCAGCAGACCAAACAGGGGTAATAATTCACCCCTCCACTTT,CASRPNRGNNSPLHF
.,TRBV5-1,many,TRBJ2-7,TGCGCCAGCAGCTACTACTATACAGGGTACGAGCAGTACTTC,CASSYYYTGYEQYF
.,TRBV4-1,.,TRBJ2-1,TGCGCCAGCAGCCAAGCCGGGACAATTTACAATGAGCAGTTCTTC,CASSQAGTIYNEQFF
.,TRBV27,.,TRBJ2-7,TGTGCCAGCAGTCCGACATTCCCGGGGGAGCAGTACTTC,CASSPTFPGEQYF
TRBD2,TRBV30,.,TRBJ2-5,TGTGCCTGGAGTGTACAGGCGGGAGCGCCCCAGTACTTC,CAWSVQAGAPQYF
TRBD2,TRBV10-3,.,TRBJ2-3,TGTGCCACCAACGGGAGGGAGGCAGATACGCAGTATTTT,CATNGREADTQYF